A single sample is the source of the 21 T cell receptor beta chains below, sequenced in a study of blood T cell repertoires in COVID-19. Assay used: immunoSEQ multiplex PCR; TCRdb lists only in-frame clones, some missing. The sample includes around 94,000 clones, roughly four fifths of them seen just once. Source material: peripheral blood. Receptor source: a man aged 35 to 55 with active or convalescent COVID-19.

J is TRBJ1-4 and V is TRBV6-5; 8 nucleotides agree with TRBD1. The germline V gene encodes CDR1 MNHEY and CDR2 SVGAGI. There are 15 residues in the CDR3. J lost 1 base, V lost 4 bases, and 2 bases had no gene match. The CDR3 loop is CASSFGQGTNEKLFF. The CDR3 DNA follows: TGTGCCAGCAGTTTCGGACAGGGAACTAATGAAAAACTGTTTTTT.

J is TRBJ1-5 and V is TRBV27; TRBD1 is a possible D gene (5 bases). Between the trimmed V and J ends, which lost 7 bases and 0 bases, there was a span of 16 bases. The CDR3 consists of 16 residues. Germline V gives CDR1 MNHEY, CDR2 SMNVEV (reference sequence). The CDR3 protein is CASKIRGGDSNQPQHF. DNA of the CDR3: TGTGCCAGCAAGATTCGGGGGGGGGATAGCAATCAGCCCCAGCATTTT.

J is TRBJ2-1 and V is TRBV15, with TRBD2 identical over 16 bases. The length of the CDR3 is 18 residues. Trimming took 4 bases from V and 3 from J; bases not matched to a gene: 6. The germline gives CDR1 LNHNV, CDR2 YYDKDF (reference sequence). DNA of the CDR3: TGTGCCACCAGCAAGGGGACTAGCGGGGGGGCAATCTACAATGAGCAGTTCTTC. The encoded protein is CATSKGTSGGAIYNEQFF.

The CDR3 bases are TGTGCCAGCAGCTTGGCTAGGGGGTCGAACACCGGGGAGCTGTTTTTT. As protein: CASSLARGSNTGELFF. V and J are TRBV5-4 and TRBJ2-2, with D tentatively TRBD1 (6 bases). V lost 0 bases and J 0 bases, leaving 9 bases between the germline ends. In germline, CDR1 is SGHNT, CDR2 YYREEE (reference sequence). This CDR3 is 16 amino acids long.

The rearrangement joins TRBV4-3 to TRBJ2-5; 9 bases match TRBD2. CDR3 size: 15 residues. J lost 1 base, V lost 0 bases, and 0 bases had no gene match. Germline V CDR1 and CDR2: LGHNA, YSLEER. The chain's CDR3 is CASSQERGGQETQYF. The DNA for the CDR3 is TGCGCCAGCAGCCAAGAGCGGGGGGGCCAAGAGACCCAGTACTTC.

Written as DNA, the CDR3 is TGTGCCAGCAGAAAAATTGGACAGAATCAGCCCCAGCATTTT. Translation: CASRKIGQNQPQHF. V usage is TRBV2 and J usage is TRBJ1-5, with a weak D call TRBD1 (6 bases). The CDR3 covers 14 residues. Per germline, CDR1 SNHLY and CDR2 FYNNEI. The ends were cut back, 6 bases at V and 4 bases at J, with 13 bases in the middle.

The rearrangement uses TRBV4-2 and TRBJ2-3; a weak D match, TRBD2 (7 bases). CDR1 is LGHNA, CDR2 YNFKEQ, per germline. Trimming removed 3 bases at V and 5 bases at J, with 15 bases between. The CDR3 has 15 residues. CDR3 protein: CASSQGGAEKDTQYF. The CDR3 DNA follows: TGTGCCAGCAGCCAGGGGGGGGCCGAGAAAGATACGCAGTATTTT.

The rearrangement joins TRBV5-4 to TRBJ1-6; weak D call: TRBD1 (6 bases). The germline V gene has CDR1 SGHNT and CDR2 YYREEE (reference sequence). CDR3 length: 14 residues. V lost 2 bases, J lost 7 bases, and 10 bases lay in between. This CDR3 is CASSFHQGNSPLHF. In nucleotides, the CDR3 is TGTGCCAGCAGCTTCCACCAGGGGAATTCACCCCTCCACTTT.

The sample holds one count of this clone. The V gene is TRBV10-3, the J gene TRBJ1-5; D gene ambiguous. V lost 4 bases to trimming and J lost 1 base, with 5 bases between them. The germline CDR1 and CDR2 sequences are ENHRY and SYGVKD. The CDR3 consists of 13 residues. This CDR3 is CAISVESNQPQHF. CDR3 in DNA: TGTGCCATCAGTGTAGAAAGCAATCAGCCCCAGCATTTT.

The chain has TRBV7-2 and TRBJ2-5, with 8 bases aligning to TRBD2. This CDR3 has 16 residues. The germline gives CDR1 SGHTA, CDR2 FQGNSA. V trimming: 0 bases; J trimming: 4 bases; junction bases outside the gene matches: 7. The CDR3 bases are TGTGCCAGCAGCTTAGCCGGGACTAGGGTGGTAGAGACCCAGTACTTC. Translating it yields CASSLAGTRVVETQYF.

This clone came up once. The V call is TRBV4-3, the J call TRBJ2-2; no firm D call. CDR1 LGHNA and CDR2 YSLEER come from the germline V gene. V lost 0 bases, J lost 1 base, and 6 bases lay in between. This CDR3 is built from 15 residues. The DNA of the CDR3 is TGCGCCAGCAGCCAAGAGGCAGGGAACACCGGGGAGCTGTTTTTT. It translates to CASSQEAGNTGELFF.

This sequence joins TRBV6-5 and TRBJ1-6; 11 bases fit TRBD1. The trim removed 2 bases at V and 10 bases at J, leaving 4 bases unmatched. The CDR3 has 15 residues. The germline V gene encodes CDR1 MNHEY and CDR2 SVGAGI. The CDR3 reads CASSYGTGGGSPLHF. CDR3 DNA: TGTGCCAGCAGTTACGGGACAGGGGGAGGCTCACCCCTCCACTTT.

This sequence joins TRBV30 and TRBJ1-5, with D hard to call. Germline V gene lookup returns CDR1 GTSNPN and CDR2 SVGIG (reference sequence). The ends were cut back, 3 bases at V and 2 bases at J, with 8 bases in the middle. The CDR3 has 13 amino acids. The CDR3 region is CAWSSQGNQPQHF. The CDR3 bases are TGTGCCTGGAGCTCGCAGGGCAATCAGCCCCAGCATTTT. Together with reference TRBV30 and TRBJ1-5, the CDR3 gives the full variable domain: SQTIHQWPATLVQPVGSPLSLECTVEGTSNPNLYWYRQAAGRGLQLLFYSVGIGQISSEVPQNLSASRPQDRQFILSSKKLLLSDSGFYLCAWSSQGNQPQHFGDGTRLSIL.

The chain combines TRBV7-9 with TRBJ1-2; a possible D gene is TRBD1 (6 bases). This CDR3 is 15 amino acids long. The V and J ends lost 4 bases and 9 bases respectively, with 21 bases between them. The germline gives CDR1 SEHNR, CDR2 FQNEAQ (reference sequence). The chain's CDR3 is CASSWAGQTPGRYTF. For the CDR3, the DNA is TGTGCCAGCAGCTGGGCTGGACAGACCCCAGGCCGCTACACCTTC. Using reference TRBV7-9 and TRBJ1-2 for the parts outside the CDR3, the full variable domain is DTGVSQNPRHKITKRGQNVTFRCDPISEHNRLYWYRQTLGQGPEFLTYFQNEAQLEKSRLLSDRFSAERPKGSFSTLEIQRTEQGDSAMYLCASSWAGQTPGRYTFGSGTRLTVV.

The J gene is TRBJ1-1, the V gene TRBV7-2; D not resolved. The CDR3 loop spans 14 amino acids. The germline V and J ends were trimmed by 4 bases and 0 bases, with 9 bases remaining between them. Germline CDR1 SGHTA, CDR2 FQGNSA. The CDR3 coding sequence is TGTGCCAGCAGCTCGGGGAGGGTGAACACTGAAGCTTTCTTT. Protein: CASSSGRVNTEAFF.

CDR3 DNA sequence: TGTGCCAGCAGCTTGGGGGGGAGCGTCTCCTACAATGAGCAGTTCTTC. Translated: CASSLGGSVSYNEQFF. The chain is built from TRBV27 and TRBJ2-1; 7 bases fit TRBD2. The CDR3 length is 16 residues. V lost 6 bases to trimming and J lost 0 bases; unmatched junction nucleotides: 8. Germline V gene data show CDR1 as MNHEY and CDR2 as SMNVEV (reference sequence).

V usage is TRBV10-3 and J usage is TRBJ2-2; TRBD1 matches at 12 bases. The germline CDR1 and CDR2 sequences are ENHRY and SYGVKD. V trimming: 5 bases; J trimming: 7 bases; junction bases outside the gene matches: 5. The CDR3 totals 15 residues. The CDR3 sequence: CAISPGQGAGGELFF. CDR3 bases: TGTGCCATCAGTCCGGGACAGGGGGCAGGCGGGGAGCTGTTTTTT.

This clone has a handful of counts. The rearrangement uses TRBV7-3 and TRBJ1-1, with a weak D call TRBD1 (6 bases). Trimming took off 6 bases at V and 1 base at J, with 12 bases between the two ends. This CDR3 region has 14 residues. Germline V lookup: CDR1 SGHTA, CDR2 FQGTGA. CDR3 sequence (DNA): TGTGCCAGCAGTCCACAGGGCGGGAACACTGAAGCTTTCTTT. Encoded protein: CASSPQGGNTEAFF.

The V call is TRBV2, the J call TRBJ1-2, with 7 bases that match TRBD1. This CDR3 is 12 amino acids long. Germline CDR1 and CDR2: SNHLY and FYNNEI. The V segment lost 6 bases and the J segment 8 bases; nucleotides outside the gene matches: 6. CDR3 loop: CASSLTGDGYTF. The CDR3 nucleotides are TGTGCCAGCAGCCTTACAGGGGACGGCTACACCTTC. The whole variable domain, filled in from reference TRBV2 and TRBJ1-2, reads EPEVTQTPSHQVTQMGQEVILRCVPISNHLYFYWYRQILGQKVEFLVSFYNNEISEKSEIFDDQFSVERPDGSNFTLKIRSTKLEDSAMYFCASSLTGDGYTFGSGTRLTVV.

The gene calls are TRBV18 and TRBJ2-7, with TRBD1 identical over 8 bases. CDR3 length: 15 residues. Germline V gene data show CDR1 as KGHSH and CDR2 as LQKENI. The V gene end was trimmed by 4 bases and the J gene end by 0 bases; junction bases not matched to a gene: 5. Here the CDR3 DNA reads TGTGCCAGCTCACTAGGGACAGGTTCCTCCTACGAGCAGTACTTC. It is translated as CASSLGTGSSYEQYF.

The V gene is TRBV6-2 or TRBV6-3, the J gene TRBJ2-5; a weak D match, TRBD1 (6 bases). CDR1 MNHEY and CDR2 SVGEGT come from the germline V gene. Trimming took 2 bases from V and 1 from J, leaving 11 bases between them. The CDR3 spans 15 residues. CDR3 nucleotide sequence: TGTGCCAGCAGTTACCGTGGACAGACCCAAGAGACCCAGTACTTC. It yields the protein CASSYRGQTQETQYF.